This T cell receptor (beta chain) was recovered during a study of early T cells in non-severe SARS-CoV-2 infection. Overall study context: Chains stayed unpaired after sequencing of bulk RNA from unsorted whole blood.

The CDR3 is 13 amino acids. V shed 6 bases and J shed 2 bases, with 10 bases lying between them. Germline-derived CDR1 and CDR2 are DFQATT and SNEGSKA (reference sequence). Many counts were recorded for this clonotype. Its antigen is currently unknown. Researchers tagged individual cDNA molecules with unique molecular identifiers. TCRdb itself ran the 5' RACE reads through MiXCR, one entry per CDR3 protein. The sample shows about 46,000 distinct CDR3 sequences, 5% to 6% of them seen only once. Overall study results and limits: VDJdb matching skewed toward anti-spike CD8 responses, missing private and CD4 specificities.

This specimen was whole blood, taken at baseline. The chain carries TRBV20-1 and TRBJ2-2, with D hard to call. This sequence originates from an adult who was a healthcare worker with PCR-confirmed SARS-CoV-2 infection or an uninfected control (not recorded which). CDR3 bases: TGCAGTGCAGGCAGCACTAACACCGGGGAGCTGTTTTTT. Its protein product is CSAGSTNTGELFF.